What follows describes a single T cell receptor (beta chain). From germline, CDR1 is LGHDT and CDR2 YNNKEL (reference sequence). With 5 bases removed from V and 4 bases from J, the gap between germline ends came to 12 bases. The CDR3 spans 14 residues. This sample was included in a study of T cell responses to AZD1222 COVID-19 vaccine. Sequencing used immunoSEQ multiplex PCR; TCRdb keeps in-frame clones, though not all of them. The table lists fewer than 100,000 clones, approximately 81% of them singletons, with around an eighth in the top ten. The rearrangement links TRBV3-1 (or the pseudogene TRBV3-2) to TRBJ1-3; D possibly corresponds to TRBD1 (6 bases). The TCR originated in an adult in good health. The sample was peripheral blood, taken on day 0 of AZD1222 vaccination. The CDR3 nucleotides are TGTGCCAGCAGCGCGGGGGCTGACGGAAACACCATATATTTT. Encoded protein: CASSAGADGNTIYF.